Listed below are T cell receptor beta chains from one sample, sequenced in a study of beta chain features in type 1 diabetes. Profiling relied on immunoSEQ multiplex PCR, and the TCRdb table lists in-frame clones only, not all of them. Of 160,000 or so clones in the sample, around 9% are singletons; the top ten hold roughly 0.7%. Sequences were obtained from central memory CD4+ T cells from blood. The receptors were gathered from a woman under 40 with type 1 diabetes. Each CDR3 is given with its conserved first and last residue. D genes are given only for firm matches. Part of the rows lack a size; the others show once, few, many or a class for expanded clones.

D gene,J gene,clone size,V gene,CDR3 protein,CDR3 DNA
TRBD2,TRBJ2-5,few,TRBV7-9,CASSVRAGAETQYF,TGTGCCAGCAGCGTTCGAGCGGGAGCAGAGACCCAGTACTTC
TRBD1,TRBJ1-2,.,TRBV4-1,CASSQARQGVYGYTF,TGCGCCAGCAGCCAAGCCCGACAGGGGGTGTATGGCTACACCTTC
.,TRBJ2-7,.,TRBV5-1,CASSQTVSSYEQYF,TGCGCCAGCAGCCAAACGGTTAGCTCCTACGAGCAGTACTTC
.,TRBJ1-2,many,TRBV29-1,CSVAGQHYGYTF,TGCAGCGTTGCCGGACAGCACTATGGCTACACCTTC
.,TRBJ1-1,few,TRBV19,CASSIGAPNTEAFF,TGTGCCAGTAGTATTGGGGCGCCCAACACTGAAGCTTTCTTT
.,TRBJ1-1,few,TRBV15,CATSRDWSEAFF,TGTGCCACCAGCAGAGACTGGAGTGAAGCTTTCTTT
TRBD1,TRBJ1-5,few,TRBV19,CASSTLRTGPDQPQHF,TGTGCCAGTAGTACCCTTCGGACAGGTCCGGATCAGCCCCAGCATTTT
TRBD1,TRBJ1-1,.,TRBV5-1,CASSMDRGAEAFF,TGCGCCAGCAGCATGGACAGGGGAGCTGAAGCTTTCTTT
TRBD1,TRBJ1-2,few,TRBV29-1,CSVTTGGHGYTF,TGCAGCGTTACAACAGGGGGCCATGGCTACACCTTC
TRBD2,TRBJ2-5,few,TRBV7-2,CASSLAGGPGGETQYF,TGTGCCAGCTCGCTAGCGGGAGGGCCGGGTGGAGAGACCCAGTACTTC
.,TRBJ2-7,few,TRBV7-8,CASSLRDTLYEQYF,TGTGCCAGCAGCTTACGGGACACCCTCTACGAGCAGTACTTC
.,TRBJ2-1,few,TRBV11-3,CASSLDSLHEQFF,TGTGCCAGCAGCTTGGACAGTCTCCATGAGCAGTTCTTC
.,TRBJ2-3,few,TRBV7-8,CASSPPRGVPGTDTQYF,TGTGCCAGCAGCCCCCCTCGAGGAGTACCGGGCACAGATACGCAGTATTTT
.,TRBJ2-1,.,TRBV5-4,CASSLGAGWDEQFF,TGTGCCAGCAGCTTGGGCGCGGGTTGGGATGAGCAGTTCTTC
TRBD2,TRBJ2-5,few,TRBV5-1,CASSLSPTSGQETQYF,TGCGCCAGCAGCTTGTCACCGACTAGCGGCCAAGAGACCCAGTACTTC
.,TRBJ1-4,few,TRBV30,CAWSPGTLNEKLFF,TGTGCCTGGAGCCCCGGGACACTGAATGAAAAACTGTTTTTT
TRBD1,TRBJ2-5,.,TRBV5-4,CASSFRDRGRETQYF,TGTGCCAGCAGCTTCCGGGACAGGGGGCGAGAGACCCAGTACTTC
.,TRBJ1-2,few,TRBV28,CASVREGGIYGYTF,TGTGCCAGCGTGAGGGAGGGGGGTATCTATGGCTACACCTTC
TRBD2,TRBJ2-7,few,TRBV28,CASSHLAGGLYEQYF,TGTGCCAGCAGTCATCTAGCGGGAGGGCTCTACGAGCAGTACTTC
.,TRBJ1-1,.,TRBV11-3,CASSLGIGTEAFF,TGTGCCAGCAGCTTAGGTATCGGGACAGAAGCTTTCTTT
.,TRBJ1-2,.,TRBV9,CASSEGGTLDGYTF,TGTGCCAGCAGCGAGGGCGGGACCCTCGATGGCTACACCTTC
TRBD2,TRBJ2-5,few,TRBV15,CATSHGGRGETQYF,TGTGCCACCAGCCATGGCGGGAGAGGGGAGACCCAGTACTTC
TRBD1,TRBJ1-5,few,TRBV12-5,CASGPGQGDSNQPQHF,TGTGCTAGTGGTCCGGGACAGGGTGATAGCAATCAGCCCCAGCATTTT
.,TRBJ1-2,few,TRBV4-1,CASSPLPRRYGYTF,TGCGCCAGCAGCCCATTGCCGAGGCGCTATGGCTACACCTTC
.,TRBJ1-5,.,TRBV2,CASSWTAANQPQHF,TGTGCCAGCAGTTGGACAGCAGCTAATCAGCCCCAGCATTTT
TRBD2,TRBJ2-5,.,TRBV23-1,CASSQSGLAEYF,TGCGCCAGCAGTCAATCGGGACTAGCGGAGTACTTC
.,TRBJ1-5,few,TRBV2,CASSLANQPQHF,TGTGCCAGCAGCCTCGCGAATCAGCCCCAGCATTTT
.,TRBJ2-1,.,TRBV27,CASSGTSYNEQFF,TGTGCCAGCAGTGGGACTTCCTACAATGAGCAGTTCTTC
.,TRBJ1-5,.,TRBV19,CASSGWGTGGFGNQPQHF,TGTGCCAGTAGTGGATGGGGGACGGGGGGTTTCGGCAATCAGCCCCAGCATTTT
.,TRBJ2-1,few,TRBV7-2,CASSLGGSGSYNEQFF,TGTGCCAGCAGCTTAGGGGGTAGCGGCTCCTACAATGAGCAGTTCTTC
.,TRBJ2-7,.,TRBV9,CASSVGPTSSYEQYF,TGTGCCAGCAGCGTAGGGCCGACTAGTTCCTACGAGCAGTACTTC